This TCR beta chain comes out of a study of T cells after yellow fever vaccination. By 5'RACE template switching, TCR cDNA was produced, with a universal primer site and UMIs added in the process. A single record per CDR3 protein comes from TCRdb applying MiXCR to the 5' RACE reads. The top ten hold 2.7% of the sample, which has about 120,000 distinct CDR3 sequences, about 7% seen once. This clonotype was seen many times. What it recognizes is unknown. Study conclusions and caveats: Booster samples showed a return of most primary-vaccination clones (around 96% CD4, 85% to 90% CD8). Any FACS-sorted repertoire could hold abundant clonotypes that contaminate it from the bulk population. The CD4 compartment and the CD8 compartment contained a small share of clonotypes in common.

Trimming took off 5 bases at V and 7 bases at J, with 14 bases between the two ends. There are 13 residues in the CDR3. From germline, CDR1 is MNHEY and CDR2 SVGAGI. This TCR came from a man aged 18 to 29 who received the YFV17D yellow fever vaccine. V gene TRBV6-5 combines with J gene TRBJ2-5, with unresolved D. The source material was CD4+ T cells sorted from PBMCs, sampled around 45 days after the first yellow fever vaccination. In DNA form, the CDR3 reads TGTGCCAGCAGTCATAGAGATACTGGGACCCAGTACTTC. Protein product: CASSHRDTGTQYF.